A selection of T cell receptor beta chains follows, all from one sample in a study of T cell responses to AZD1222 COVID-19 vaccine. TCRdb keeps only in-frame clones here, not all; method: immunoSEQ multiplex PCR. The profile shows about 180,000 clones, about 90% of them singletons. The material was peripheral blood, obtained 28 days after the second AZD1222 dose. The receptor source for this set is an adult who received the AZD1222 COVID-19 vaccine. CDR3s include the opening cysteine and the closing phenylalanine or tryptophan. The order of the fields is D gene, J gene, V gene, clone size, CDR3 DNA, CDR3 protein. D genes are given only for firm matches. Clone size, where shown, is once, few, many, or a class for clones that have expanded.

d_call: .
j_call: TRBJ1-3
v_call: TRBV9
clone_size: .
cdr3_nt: TGTGCCAGCAGCCCAGGGCTCTCTGGAAACACCATATATTTT
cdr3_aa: CASSPGLSGNTIYF

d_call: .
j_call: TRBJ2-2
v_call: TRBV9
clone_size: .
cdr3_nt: TGTGCCAGCAGCGTAGCCCTCTCCGGCGGGGAGCTGTTTTTT
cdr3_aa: CASSVALSGGELFF

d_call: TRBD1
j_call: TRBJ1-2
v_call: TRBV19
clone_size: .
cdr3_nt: TGTGCCAGTACCTCACGGCGGGGACAGGGAAACTATGGCTACACCTTC
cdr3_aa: CASTSRRGQGNYGYTF

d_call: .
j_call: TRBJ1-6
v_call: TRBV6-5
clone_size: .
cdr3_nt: TGTGCCAGCAGTCCCTCCGAGCAGGCTGTCCCCCTCCACTTT
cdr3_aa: CASSPSEQAVPLHF

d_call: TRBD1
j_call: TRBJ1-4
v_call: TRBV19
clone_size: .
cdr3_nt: TGTGCCAGTAGTATAGACTCGGGACAGGGAAATGAAAAACTGTTTTTT
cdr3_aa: CASSIDSGQGNEKLFF

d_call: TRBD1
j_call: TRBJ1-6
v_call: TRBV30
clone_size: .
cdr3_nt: TGTGCCTGGGTCAGGGGGCAGGATTCACCCCTCCACTTT
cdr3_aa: CAWVRGQDSPLHF

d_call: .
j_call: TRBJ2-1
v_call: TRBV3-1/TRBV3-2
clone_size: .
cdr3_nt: TGTGCCAGCAGCCAGGGAAATGAGCAGTTCTTC
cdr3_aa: CASSQGNEQFF

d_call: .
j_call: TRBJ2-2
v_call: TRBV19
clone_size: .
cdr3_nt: TGTGCCAGTAGATGGGCGGCGGCTGACACCGGGGAGCTGTTTTTT
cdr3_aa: CASRWAAADTGELFF

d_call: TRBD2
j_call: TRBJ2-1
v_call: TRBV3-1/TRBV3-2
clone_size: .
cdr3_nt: TGTGCCAGCAGCCAACGACTAGCCTCCTACAATGAGCAGTTCTTC
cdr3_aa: CASSQRLASYNEQFF

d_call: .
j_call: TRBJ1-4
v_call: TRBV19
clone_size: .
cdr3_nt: TGTGCCAGTGGGATCCCGCAGGGCGAAAAACTGTTTTTT
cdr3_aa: CASGIPQGEKLFF

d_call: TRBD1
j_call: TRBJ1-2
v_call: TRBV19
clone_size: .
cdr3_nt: TGTGCCAGTAGTACCCGCCCCGGACAGGGAACTAACTATGGCTACACCTTC
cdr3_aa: CASSTRPGQGTNYGYTF

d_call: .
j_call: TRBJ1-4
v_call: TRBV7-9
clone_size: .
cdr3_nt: TGTGCCAGCAGCTTAGCTGCAATGGGTAGTGAAAAACTGTTTTTT
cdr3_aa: CASSLAAMGSEKLFF

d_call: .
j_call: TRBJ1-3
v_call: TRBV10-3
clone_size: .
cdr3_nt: TGTGCCATCAGTGACCGGGAGGGAAACACCATATATTTT
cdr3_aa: CAISDREGNTIYF

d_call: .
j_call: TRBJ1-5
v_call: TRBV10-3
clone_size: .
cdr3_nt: TGTGCCATCAGTGGGACAGGCAATCAGCCCCAGCATTTT
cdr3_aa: CAISGTGNQPQHF

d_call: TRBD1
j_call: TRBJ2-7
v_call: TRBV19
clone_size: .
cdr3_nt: TGTGCCAGTAGTGAGGTTGGGACAGGGCCCTACGAGCAGTACTTC
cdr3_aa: CASSEVGTGPYEQYF

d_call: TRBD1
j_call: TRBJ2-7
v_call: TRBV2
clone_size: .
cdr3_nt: TGTGCCAGCAGTGAAGCGGGGACAGGGGGCGACGAGCAGTACTTC
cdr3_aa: CASSEAGTGGDEQYF

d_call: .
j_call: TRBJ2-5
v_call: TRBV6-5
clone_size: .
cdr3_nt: TGTGCCAGCAGTTACCTGGGGTCCCAAGAGACCCAGTACTTC
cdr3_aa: CASSYLGSQETQYF

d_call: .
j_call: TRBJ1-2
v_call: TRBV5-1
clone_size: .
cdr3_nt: TGCGCCAGCAGCTTTGACAGTAACCTAGATGGCTACACCTTC
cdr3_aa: CASSFDSNLDGYTF

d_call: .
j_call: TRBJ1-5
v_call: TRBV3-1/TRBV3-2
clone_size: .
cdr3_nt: TGTGCCAGCAGCCAAGATTTGAATCAGCCCCAGCATTTT
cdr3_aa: CASSQDLNQPQHF

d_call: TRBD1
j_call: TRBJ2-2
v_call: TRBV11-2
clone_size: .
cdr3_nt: TGTGCCAGCAGCTTGGGACAGGGGCCCACCGGGGAGCTGTTTTTT
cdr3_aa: CASSLGQGPTGELFF

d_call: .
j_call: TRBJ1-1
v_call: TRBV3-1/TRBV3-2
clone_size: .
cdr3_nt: TGTGCCAGCAGCCAAGCGTCCTCAGGGTACACTGAAGCTTTCTTT
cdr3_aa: CASSQASSGYTEAFF

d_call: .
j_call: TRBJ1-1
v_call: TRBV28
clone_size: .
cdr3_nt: TGTGCCAGCCACCGTAATGGGGGTTCCTACCGTGGTGGAGCTTTCTTT
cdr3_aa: CASHRNGGSYRGGAFF

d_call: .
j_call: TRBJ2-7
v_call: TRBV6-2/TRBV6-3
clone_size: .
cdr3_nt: TGTGCCAGCAGTTATTCACAGGGCTACGAGCAGTACTTC
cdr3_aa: CASSYSQGYEQYF

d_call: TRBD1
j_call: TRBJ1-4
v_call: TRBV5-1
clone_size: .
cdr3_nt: TGCGCCAGCAGCTTGCAGGGGGCCCCTAATGAAAAACTGTTTTTT
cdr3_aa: CASSLQGAPNEKLFF

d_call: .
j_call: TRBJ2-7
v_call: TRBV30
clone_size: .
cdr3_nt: TGTGCCTGGAGCTCGCAGCTAGGATACGAGCAGTACTTC
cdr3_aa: CAWSSQLGYEQYF

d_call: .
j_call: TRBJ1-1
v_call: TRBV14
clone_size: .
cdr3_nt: TGTGCCAGCAGCCAGAATAGGGGAGGGACGGAAGCTTTCTTT
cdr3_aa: CASSQNRGGTEAFF

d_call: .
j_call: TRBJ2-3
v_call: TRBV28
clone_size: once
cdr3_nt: TGTGCCAGCAGTACCCCCCGAAATACGCAGTATTTT
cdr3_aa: CASSTPRNTQYF

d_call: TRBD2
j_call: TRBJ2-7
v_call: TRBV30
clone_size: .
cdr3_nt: TGTGCCTGGTGGGGGGGCGGGGGGGACGGCTCCTACGAGCAGTACTTC
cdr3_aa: CAWWGGGGDGSYEQYF

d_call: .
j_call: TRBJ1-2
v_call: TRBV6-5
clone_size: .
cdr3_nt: TGTGCCAGCAGCGCGAGGCCGGACTATGGCTACACCTTC
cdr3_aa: CASSARPDYGYTF

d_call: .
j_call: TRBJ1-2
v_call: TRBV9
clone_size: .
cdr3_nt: TGTGCCAGCAGCGTAGAGAGCCACTATGGCTACACCTTC
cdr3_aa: CASSVESHYGYTF

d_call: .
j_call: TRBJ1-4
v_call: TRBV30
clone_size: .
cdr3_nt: TGTGCCTGGGGGGAGGGCGTCGGAGAAAAACTGTTTTTT
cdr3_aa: CAWGEGVGEKLFF

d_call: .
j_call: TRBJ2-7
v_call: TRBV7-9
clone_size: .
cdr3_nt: TGTGCCAGCTCCACGGGTGGGTCCTACGAGCAGTACTTC
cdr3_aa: CASSTGGSYEQYF

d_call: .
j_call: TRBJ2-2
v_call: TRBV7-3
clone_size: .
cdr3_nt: TGTGCCAGCAGCGAGGACCCTAACACCGGGGAGCTGTTTTTT
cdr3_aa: CASSEDPNTGELFF

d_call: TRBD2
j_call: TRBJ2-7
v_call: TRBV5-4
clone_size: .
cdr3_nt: TGTGCCAGCAGCCTGAAGAGCGGGGCCTCCTACGAGCAGTACTTC
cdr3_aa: CASSLKSGASYEQYF